This entry lists 25 T cell receptor beta chains sequenced from one sample in a study of early T cells in non-severe SARS-CoV-2 infection. From the 5' RACE reads, TCRdb called clonotypes with MiXCR, one entry per CDR3 protein. The repertoire includes around 60,000 distinct CDR3 sequences, approximately 11% of them detected once, and more than 8.5% sits in the top ten. Sequencing was carried out using whole blood. Every receptor here comes from an adult who was a healthcare worker with PCR-confirmed SARS-CoV-2 infection or an uninfected control (not recorded which).

This clonotype was seen more than once but under ten times. The rearrangement links TRBV24-1 to TRBJ2-7, with D maybe TRBD1 (6 bases). This CDR3 has 12 amino acids. The ends were cut back, 10 bases at V and 1 base at J, with 10 bases in the middle. CDR1 KGHDR and CDR2 SFDVKD come from the germline V gene. The chain's CDR3 is CATGTGSYEQYF. The CDR3 nucleotides are TGTGCCACAGGCACAGGGTCCTACGAGCAGTACTTC.

The chain is built from TRBV19 and TRBJ2-5; D perhaps matches TRBD1 (5 bases). CDR1 LNHDA and CDR2 SQIVND come from the germline V gene (reference sequence). This CDR3 has 15 residues. The germline V and J ends were trimmed by 2 bases and 4 bases, with 14 bases remaining between them. The CDR3 spells CASSIQGLKGETQYF. The CDR3, as DNA: TGTGCCAGTAGTATACAGGGCCTCAAAGGAGAGACCCAGTACTTC.

This chain joins TRBV20-1 and TRBJ2-5; the D is unclear. The CDR3 totals 12 residues. Trimming removed 5 bases from V and 0 bases from J, with 7 bases in between. Germline V lookup: CDR1 DFQATT, CDR2 SNEGSKA (reference sequence). DNA of the CDR3: TGCAGTGCTTCCGGCCACCAAGAGACCCAGTACTTC. Its protein product is CSASGHQETQYF.

This clonotype has ten or more counts. The chain joins TRBV6-1 to TRBJ2-7; 8 bases match TRBD1. V shed 1 base, J shed 5 bases, and the junction held 7 bases outside the gene matches. Germline assignment: CDR1 MNHNS and CDR2 SASEGT. The CDR3 spans 15 residues. The CDR3 bases are TGTGCCAGCAGTGAAGAACGGACAGGGATCGACGAGCAGTACTTC. Amino acid sequence: CASSEERTGIDEQYF.

This clonotype appeared a few times. The V call is TRBV9, the J call TRBJ2-7; 11 nucleotides line up with TRBD1. This CDR3 is 15 amino acids long. Germline trimming cut 3 bases from V and 5 bases from J; bases unmatched to any gene: 7. CDR1 SGDLS and CDR2 YYNGEE come from the germline V gene. The CDR3, as DNA: TGTGCCAGCAGCGCGGACAGGGGGCGTTTTAACGAGCAGTACTTC. It encodes CASSADRGRFNEQYF.

This clonotype has more than one count but fewer than ten. The CDR3 DNA sequence: TGTGCCAGCAGCTTAATAGGGCAGACTGAAGCTTTCTTT. Translated, it gives CASSLIGQTEAFF. The rearrangement links TRBV7-9 to TRBJ1-1; D is uncertain. Looked up from germline, CDR1 is SEHNR and CDR2 is FQNEAQ (reference sequence). V was trimmed by 2 bases and J by 5 bases, leaving 9 bases between them. The CDR3 consists of 13 residues.

V is TRBV29-1 and J is TRBJ2-3, with 8 positions matching TRBD2. This CDR3 has 13 residues. V trimming: 5 bases; J trimming: 0 bases; junction bases outside the gene matches: 1. Germline V gives CDR1 SQVTM, CDR2 ANQGSEA. CDR3 sequence (DNA): TGCAGCGTTTTAGCGGGAAGCACAGATACGCAGTATTTT. Protein sequence: CSVLAGSTDTQYF.

This clonotype turned up a few times. This chain joins TRBV2 and TRBJ2-1; tentatively, D is TRBD1 (5 bases). Germline V gene data show CDR1 as SNHLY and CDR2 as FYNNEI. Deletions cut 6 bases from V and 5 bases from J, with 14 bases between. This CDR3 contains 14 residues. In DNA form, the CDR3 reads TGTGCCAGCAGCGGACCTGACAGAGACAATGAGCAGTTCTTC. Protein product: CASSGPDRDNEQFF.

This clonotype was recorded many times. The V and J genes are TRBV5-1 and TRBJ1-1; D remains ambiguous. The CDR3 is made up of 11 amino acids. Germline V lookup: CDR1 SGHRS, CDR2 YFSETQ. Trimming removed 7 bases from V and 0 bases from J, with 4 bases in between. The CDR3 protein is CASAMNTEAFF. The CDR3 DNA is TGCGCCAGCGCAATGAACACTGAAGCTTTCTTT.

The sample holds a few counts of this clonotype. V is TRBV7-8 and J is TRBJ1-1; D may be TRBD1 (5 bases). The CDR3 runs 14 residues. CDR1 and CDR2 from the germline V gene are SGHVS and FQNEAQ. V shed 2 bases and J shed 5 bases, with 12 bases lying between them. DNA of the CDR3: TGTGCCAGCAGCTTAAAAAGGGGTCAAACTGAAGCTTTCTTT. It specifies CASSLKRGQTEAFF.

The rearrangement uses TRBV12-3 or TRBV12-4 and TRBJ2-1; tentative D call: TRBD2 (6 bases). V lost 5 bases, J lost 6 bases, and 17 bases lay in between. The length of the CDR3 is 15 residues. The DNA of the CDR3 is TGTGCCAGCAGTGCCCTTGGAGGGAGTGGCAATGAGCAGTTCTTC. It translates to CASSALGGSGNEQFF.

This clonotype was observed a few times. This chain joins TRBV10-3 and TRBJ2-7; 12 bases fit TRBD1. The junction had 4 bases not matched to a gene; V was cut back by 8 bases and J by 5 bases. Germline CDR1 is ENHRY and CDR2 is SYGVKD. CDR3 length: 13 amino acids. CDR3 bases: TGTGCCATCTCGGGACAGGGGGCCGACGAGCAGTACTTC. Translated: CAISGQGADEQYF.

This clonotype has only a few counts. The chain recombines TRBV18 with TRBJ2-7; D remains unclear. The CDR3 length is 15 residues. Germline V gene lookup returns CDR1 KGHSH and CDR2 LQKENI. Trimming removed 5 bases at V and 0 bases at J, with 14 bases between. CDR3 DNA: TGTGCCAGCTCATCAAACGACGGAAGCTCCTACGAGCAGTACTTC. Encoded protein: CASSSNDGSSYEQYF.

This clonotype came up many times. This chain connects TRBV30 to TRBJ1-3; D is uncertain. Germline V gene data show CDR1 as GTSNPN and CDR2 as SVGIG (reference sequence). Trimming removed 5 bases from V and 8 bases from J, with 10 bases in between. This CDR3 contains 11 residues. CDR3 sequence: CAWGMGDTIYF. The CDR3 DNA sequence: TGTGCCTGGGGCATGGGAGACACCATATATTTT.

This clonotype was detected ten times or more. V gene TRBV9 combines with J gene TRBJ2-3; D is perhaps TRBD1 or TRBD2 (6 bases each). Germline lookup yields CDR1 SGDLS and CDR2 YYNGEE. Trimming took off 4 bases at V and 7 bases at J, with 10 bases between the two ends. This CDR3 has 12 amino acids. Written as DNA, the CDR3 is TGTGCCAGCAGCCCACGGGGGCATACGCAGTATTTT. Protein: CASSPRGHTQYF.

This chain uses TRBV7-2 with TRBJ1-4; the D gene is possibly TRBD1 (5 bases). The germline V gene has CDR1 SGHTA and CDR2 FQGNSA. Trimming left V 2 bases short and J 8 bases short, with 15 bases between. The CDR3 sequence is 15 residues long. Here the CDR3 reads CASSLRVPPGEKLFF. The CDR3 coding sequence is TGTGCCAGCAGCTTAAGGGTACCCCCAGGGGAAAAACTGTTTTTT. Complete variable domain (other parts from reference TRBV7-2 and TRBJ1-4): GAGVSQSPSNKVTEKGKDVELRCDPISGHTALYWYRQSLGQGLEFLIYFQGNSAPDKSGLPSDRFSAERTGGSVSTLTIQRTQQEDSAVYLCASSLRVPPGEKLFFGSGTQLSVL.

This clonotype has ten or more counts. J is TRBJ2-6 and V is TRBV7-9, with D perhaps given as TRBD1 or TRBD2 (5 bases each). V shed 2 bases and J shed 4 bases, with 18 bases lying between them. CDR1 and CDR2 (germline): SEHNR, FQNEAQ (reference sequence). The CDR3 loop spans 18 amino acids. The CDR3 bases are TGTGCCAGCAGCTTACATGCAGGGACGGTTACAGGGGCCAACGTCCTGACTTTC. Its translation is CASSLHAGTVTGANVLTF.

This clonotype was picked up a small number of times. The chain has TRBV10-3 and TRBJ1-6; the D is unclear. The V end was cut by 2 bases, the J end by 9 bases, with 14 bases between. This CDR3 has 15 residues. Germline CDR1 and CDR2: ENHRY and SYGVKD. DNA of the CDR3: TGTGCCATCAGTGAGACCCCGGACGGTGGTTCACCCCTCCACTTT. Its translation: CAISETPDGGSPLHF.

There are many counts of this clonotype. V gene TRBV29-1 combines with J gene TRBJ1-1; 7 bases map to TRBD1. Germline trimming cut 7 bases from V and 4 bases from J; bases unmatched to any gene: 3. Germline CDR1 SQVTM, CDR2 ANQGSEA. The CDR3 covers 11 residues. As DNA, the CDR3 is TGCAGCGCAGACAGGGCCACTGAAGCTTTCTTT. Amino acids: CSADRATEAFF.

CDR3 bases: TGCAGCGTTGAGGCTAGCGGGAGGCCGCGCGAGCAGTACTTC. Its protein is CSVEASGRPREQYF. The rearrangement uses TRBV29-1 and TRBJ2-7; 11 nucleotides agree with TRBD2. The V and J ends lost 3 bases and 6 bases, in that order; junction bases with no gene match: 7. CDR1 is SQVTM, CDR2 ANQGSEA, per germline. The CDR3 loop spans 14 amino acids.

This clonotype was counted many times. The chain carries TRBV30 and TRBJ1-6; possibly TRBD1 for D (6 bases). Germline CDR1 GTSNPN, CDR2 SVGIG (reference sequence). There are 15 residues in the CDR3. With 3 bases removed from V and 6 bases from J, the gap between germline ends came to 15 bases. In DNA, the CDR3 is TGTGCCTGGAGCCTAGGAGGGGGTGGTAATTCACCCCTCCACTTT. It specifies CAWSLGGGGNSPLHF.

There are a few counts of this clonotype. The CDR3 DNA follows: TGTGCCATCCCAGGGGGCGCGGACTATGGCTACACCTTC. Translation gives CAIPGGADYGYTF. The chain uses TRBV28 and TRBJ1-2; 8 bases are a match to TRBD1. The CDR3 totals 13 residues. V shed 10 bases and J 3 bases; nucleotides not matched to a gene: 7. Germline values: CDR1 MDHEN, CDR2 SYDVKM.

This clonotype has ten or more counts. The gene calls are TRBV29-1 and TRBJ2-5; TRBD2 matches at 9 bases. The junction had 10 bases not matched to a gene; V was cut back by 4 bases and J by 1 base. The CDR3 extends over 16 amino acids. Germline-derived CDR1 and CDR2 are SQVTM and ANQGSEA. The CDR3 DNA follows: TGCAGCGTTGTTAGGCTAGCGGGAACCCCCCAAGAGACCCAGTACTTC. Its translation is CSVVRLAGTPQETQYF. Drawing the rest from reference TRBV29-1 and TRBJ2-5, the complete variable domain is SAVISQKPSRDICQRGTSLTIQCQVDSQVTMMFWYRQQPGQSLTLIATANQGSEATYESGFVIDKFPISRPNLTFSTLTVSNMSPEDSSIYLCSVVRLAGTPQETQYFGPGTRLLVL.

There are many counts of this clonotype. The chain employs TRBV7-9 and TRBJ1-2; no clear D gene. The CDR3 is 11 residues long. Germline V gene lookup returns CDR1 SEHNR and CDR2 FQNEAQ (reference sequence). Trimming cost V 5 bases and J 4 bases, with 5 bases left between them. In DNA form, the CDR3 reads TGTGCCAGCAGCGGGCTCTATGGCTACACCTTC. Its protein is CASSGLYGYTF.

There are many counts of this clonotype. V and J are TRBV11-3 and TRBJ2-1, with a possible D match to TRBD1 (6 bases). With 6 bases removed from V and 6 bases from J, the gap between germline ends came to 12 bases. Germline assignment: CDR1 SGHNT and CDR2 YENEEA. The CDR3 totals 13 residues. CDR3 protein: CASSSTGVNEQFF. CDR3 bases: TGTGCCAGCAGTTCGACAGGAGTCAATGAGCAGTTCTTC.